This T cell receptor (beta chain) was captured in a study of T cells in Graves' hyperthyroidism and ophthalmopathy. Among ophthalmopathy patients, the Clinical Activity Score reached at least 3, the NOSPECS grade reached at least 4, and duration remained under 3 months. PBMCs were sourced from more than 7.5 ml fresh peripheral blood. A few counts support this clonotype. TCR beta CDR3 regions were amplified from RNA. The study used the HTBI primer set for a first-round RT-PCR of the TCR CDR3. TCRdb redid the calling of the multiplex PCR reads with MiXCR, one entry per CDR3 protein. Among around 490,000 distinct CDR3 sequences listed, 20% were seen once. This CDR3 is built from 13 residues. Germline V CDR1 and CDR2: LNHNV, YYDKDF (reference sequence). The ends were cut back, 8 bases at V and 0 bases at J, with 8 bases in the middle.

This receptor was obtained from a man between 40 and 49 years old with Graves' ophthalmopathy. The sample consisted of blood. This chain joins TRBV15 and TRBJ1-3; no reliable D call. The CDR3 is CATRKVSGNTIYF. Written as DNA, the CDR3 is TGTGCCACCCGCAAGGTCTCTGGAAACACCATATATTTT.